The clone carrying this T cell receptor (beta chain) has a count of ten or more. Its antigen remains unknown. This sample was taken from a study of blood T cells in healthy people across ages. Study-wide points: Long-lived and aged donors differed, with more naive CD4+ cells and higher diversity in the long-lived.

V was trimmed by 4 bases and J by 3 bases, leaving 11 bases between them. Germline-derived CDR1 and CDR2 are ENHRY and SYGVKD. This CDR3 has 14 residues. Ten milliliters of peripheral blood were drawn from each donor into EDTA-treated tubes. Together with a sample-barcoded 5' primer, a J-beta primer mix was included in a second PCR lasting about 7 to 11 cycles. Carrying 12 random nucleotides, a template-switch adaptor labeled each individual cDNA molecule. Via MiXCR, TCRdb re-called the 5' RACE reads, giving one row per CDR3 protein. Here the sample spans about 590,000 distinct CDR3 sequences, about 30% being singletons.

Sample: blood. This clonotype originated in a woman over 75 in good health. This chain connects TRBV10-3 to TRBJ2-3, with D hard to call. CDR3 bases: TGTGCCATCAGTGCGGCGGCAGGAACAGATACGCAGTATTTT. Its protein product is CAISAAAGTDTQYF.